This TCR beta chain was retrieved from a study of blood T cell repertoires in COVID-19. Only in-frame clones appear in the TCRdb table, and some are missing; sequencing was by immunoSEQ multiplex PCR. This table has about 210,000 clones, over 70% appearing once. V was pared by 3 bases and J by 2 bases, with 8 bases of the junction left unmatched. Per germline, CDR1 MDHEN and CDR2 SYDVKM. The CDR3 extends over 17 amino acids. This sequence was found in a woman between 45 and 65 years old with acute or convalescent COVID-19. The specimen sequenced was peripheral blood. The V and J genes are TRBV28 and TRBJ2-7, with 12 bases identical to TRBD2. CDR3 in amino acids: CASSFPTLAGGPYEQYF. In DNA form, the CDR3 reads TGTGCCAGCAGTTTCCCCACCCTAGCGGGAGGGCCCTACGAGCAGTACTTC.